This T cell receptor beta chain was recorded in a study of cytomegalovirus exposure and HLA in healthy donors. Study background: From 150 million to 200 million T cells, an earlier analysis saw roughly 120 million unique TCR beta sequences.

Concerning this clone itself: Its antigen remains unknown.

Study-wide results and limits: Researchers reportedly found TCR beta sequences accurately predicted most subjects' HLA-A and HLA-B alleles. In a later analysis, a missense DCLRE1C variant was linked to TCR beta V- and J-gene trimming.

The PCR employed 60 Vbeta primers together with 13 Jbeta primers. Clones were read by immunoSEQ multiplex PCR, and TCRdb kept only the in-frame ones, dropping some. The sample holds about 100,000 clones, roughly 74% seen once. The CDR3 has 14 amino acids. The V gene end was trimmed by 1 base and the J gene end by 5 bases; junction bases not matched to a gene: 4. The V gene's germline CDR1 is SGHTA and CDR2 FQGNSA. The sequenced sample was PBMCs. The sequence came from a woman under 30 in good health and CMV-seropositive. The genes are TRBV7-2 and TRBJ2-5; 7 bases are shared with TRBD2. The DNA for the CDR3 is TGTGCCAGCAGCTTAGGGGCGGGGGTGGAGACCCAGTACTTC. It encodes CASSLGAGVETQYF.